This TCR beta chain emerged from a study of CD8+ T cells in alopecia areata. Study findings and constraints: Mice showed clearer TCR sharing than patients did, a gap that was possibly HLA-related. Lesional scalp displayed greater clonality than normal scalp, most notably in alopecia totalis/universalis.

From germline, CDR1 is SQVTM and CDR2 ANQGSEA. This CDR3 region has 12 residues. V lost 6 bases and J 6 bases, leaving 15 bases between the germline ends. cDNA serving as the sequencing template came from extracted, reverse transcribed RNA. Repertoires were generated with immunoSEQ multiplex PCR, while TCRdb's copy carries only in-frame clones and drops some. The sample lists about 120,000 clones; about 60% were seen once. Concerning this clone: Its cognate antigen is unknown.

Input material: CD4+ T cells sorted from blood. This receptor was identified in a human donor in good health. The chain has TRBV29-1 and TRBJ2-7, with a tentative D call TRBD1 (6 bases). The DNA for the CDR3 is TGCAGCGTACAGGGTCAATCTTCCGAGCAGTACTTC. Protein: CSVQGQSSEQYF.